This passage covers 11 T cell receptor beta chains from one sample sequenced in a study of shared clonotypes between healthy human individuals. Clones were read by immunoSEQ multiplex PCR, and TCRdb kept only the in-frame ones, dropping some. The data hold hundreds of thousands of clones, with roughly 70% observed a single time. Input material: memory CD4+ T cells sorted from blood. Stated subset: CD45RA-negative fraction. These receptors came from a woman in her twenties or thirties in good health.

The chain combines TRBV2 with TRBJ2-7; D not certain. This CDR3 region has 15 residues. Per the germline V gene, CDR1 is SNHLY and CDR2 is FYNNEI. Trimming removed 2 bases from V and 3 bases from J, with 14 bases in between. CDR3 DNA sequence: TGTGCCAGCAGTGAATTTTCGTACAGAGGCTACGAGCAGTACTTC. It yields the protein CASSEFSYRGYEQYF.

Here the CDR3 reads CASSETGGLNTGELFF. Here the CDR3 DNA reads TGTGCCAGCAGCGAGACAGGGGGCTTAAACACCGGGGAGCTGTTTTTT. The chain uses TRBV5-6 and TRBJ2-2; 10 bases match TRBD1. J was trimmed by 2 bases and V by 4 bases; bases with no gene match: 5. The CDR3 totals 16 residues. The germline gives CDR1 SGHDT, CDR2 YYEEEE.

The CDR3 is CASSVRRLAGTYNEQFF. The CDR3 region has the DNA TGCGCCAGCAGTGTACGGCGGCTAGCTGGAACCTACAATGAGCAGTTCTTC. The V gene is TRBV10-2, the J gene TRBJ2-1; maybe TRBD2 (5 bases). Germline V gene sequence: CDR1 WSHSY, CDR2 SAAADI. The V end lost 4 bases, the J end lost 2 bases, and 18 bases lay between the germline ends. This CDR3 region has 17 residues.

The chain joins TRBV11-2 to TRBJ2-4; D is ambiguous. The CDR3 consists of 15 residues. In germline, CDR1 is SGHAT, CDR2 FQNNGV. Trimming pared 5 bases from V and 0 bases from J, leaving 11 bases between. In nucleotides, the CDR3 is TGTGCCAGCAGCCCAGAGTGGGGAGCCAAAAACATTCAGTACTTC. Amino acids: CASSPEWGAKNIQYF.

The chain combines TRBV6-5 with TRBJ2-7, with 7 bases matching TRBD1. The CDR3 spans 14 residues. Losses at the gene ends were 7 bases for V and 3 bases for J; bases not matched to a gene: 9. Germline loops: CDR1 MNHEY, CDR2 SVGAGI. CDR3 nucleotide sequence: TGTGCCAGCAAAGGACAGGACGCCGTCTACGAGCAGTACTTC. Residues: CASKGQDAVYEQYF.

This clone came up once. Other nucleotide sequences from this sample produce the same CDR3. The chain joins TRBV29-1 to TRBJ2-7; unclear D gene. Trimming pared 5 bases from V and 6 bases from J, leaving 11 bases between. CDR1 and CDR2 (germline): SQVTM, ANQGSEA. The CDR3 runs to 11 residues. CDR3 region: CSVTRSGEQYF. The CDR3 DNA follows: TGCAGCGTTACCCGCTCGGGCGAGCAGTACTTC.

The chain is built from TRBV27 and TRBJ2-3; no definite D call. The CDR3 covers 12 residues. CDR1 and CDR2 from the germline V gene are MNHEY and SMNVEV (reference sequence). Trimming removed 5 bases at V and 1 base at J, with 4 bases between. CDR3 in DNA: TGTGCCAGCAGTACCCGCACAGATACGCAGTATTTT. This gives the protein CASSTRTDTQYF.

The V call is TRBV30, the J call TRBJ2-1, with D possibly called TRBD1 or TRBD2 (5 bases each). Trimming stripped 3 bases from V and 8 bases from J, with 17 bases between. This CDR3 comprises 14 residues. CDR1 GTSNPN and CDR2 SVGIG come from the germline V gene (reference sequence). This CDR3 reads CAWSAESGRDEQFF. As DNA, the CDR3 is TGTGCCTGGAGCGCAGAGTCGGGACGGGATGAGCAGTTCTTC.

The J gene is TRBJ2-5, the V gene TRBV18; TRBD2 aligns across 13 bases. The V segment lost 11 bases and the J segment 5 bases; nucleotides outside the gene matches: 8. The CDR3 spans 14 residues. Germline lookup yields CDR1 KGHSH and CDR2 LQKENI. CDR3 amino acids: CAGRTSGSIETQYF. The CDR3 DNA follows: TGTGCCGGACGGACTAGCGGGAGTATCGAGACCCAGTACTTC.

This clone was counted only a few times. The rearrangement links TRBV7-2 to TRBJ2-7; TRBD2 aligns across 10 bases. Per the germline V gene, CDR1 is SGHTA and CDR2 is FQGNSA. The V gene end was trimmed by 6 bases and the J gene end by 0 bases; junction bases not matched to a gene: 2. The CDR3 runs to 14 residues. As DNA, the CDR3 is TGTGCCAGCAGAAGGACTAGCGGCTCCTACGAGCAGTACTTC. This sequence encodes CASRRTSGSYEQYF.

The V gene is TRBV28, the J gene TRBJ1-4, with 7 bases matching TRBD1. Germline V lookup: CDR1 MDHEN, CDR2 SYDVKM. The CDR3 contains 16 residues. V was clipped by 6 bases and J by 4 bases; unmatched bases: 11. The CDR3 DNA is TGTGCCAGCAGCTTACCCCGGGACAGCATTAATGAAAAACTGTTTTTT. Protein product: CASSLPRDSINEKLFF.